The 17 T cell receptor beta chains reported below all come from one sample, sequenced in a study of T cell responses to AZD1222 COVID-19 vaccine. Only in-frame clones appear in the TCRdb table, and some are missing; sequencing was by immunoSEQ multiplex PCR. The data contain about 83,000 clones, around 89% of them seen just once; the ten biggest clones take up around 5.1%. The sample here was peripheral blood, taken on day 0 of MenACWY control vaccination. These receptors were obtained from an adult in good health.

The chain combines TRBV6-5 with TRBJ2-7, with 8 bases matching TRBD1. V dropped 2 bases and J dropped 4; count of bases not matched to a gene: 7. Per the germline V gene, CDR1 is MNHEY and CDR2 is SVGAGI. The CDR3 has 15 residues. The CDR3 DNA is TGTGCCAGCAGTTACGCCGAGACAGGGGTTTACGAGCAGTACTTC. Its translation: CASSYAETGVYEQYF.

The chain combines TRBV12-3 or TRBV12-4 with TRBJ1-3; D gene ambiguous. This CDR3 has 13 amino acids. Trimming left V 1 base short and J 12 bases short, with 13 bases between. The CDR3 reads CASSLGTDRVIYF. The CDR3 nucleotides are TGTGCCAGCAGTTTAGGGACGGATCGAGTCATATATTTT.

The chain links TRBV24-1 to TRBJ1-1; no firm D call. The CDR3 spans 11 residues. Germline V gene lookup returns CDR1 KGHDR and CDR2 SFDVKD. V was shortened by 3 bases and J by 2 bases, with 0 bases between the two germline ends. The CDR3 loop reads CATSDNTEAFF. CDR3 nucleotides: TGTGCCACCAGTGATAACACTGAAGCTTTCTTT.

V gene TRBV7-3 combines with J gene TRBJ2-1; 8 nucleotides align to TRBD2. CDR3 length: 12 residues. V shed 5 bases and J 8 bases; nucleotides not matched to a gene: 2. The germline CDR1 and CDR2 sequences are SGHTA and FQGTGA. CDR3 amino acids: CASSQGLDEQFF. CDR3 in DNA: TGTGCCAGCAGCCAGGGACTAGATGAGCAGTTCTTC.

The chain joins TRBV5-6 to TRBJ1-5; D might be TRBD1 (5 bases). Deletions cut 1 base from V and 5 bases from J, with 10 bases between. In germline, CDR1 is SGHDT, CDR2 YYEEEE. The CDR3 is made up of 14 amino acids. In DNA form, the CDR3 reads TGTGCCAGCAGCTTGCTAAGGGACGATCAGCCCCAGCATTTT. It translates to CASSLLRDDQPQHF.

The chain recombines TRBV29-1 with TRBJ1-2; TRBD1 agrees at 8 bases. Looked up from germline, CDR1 is SQVTM and CDR2 is ANQGSEA. V gave up 3 bases and J gave up 4 bases; unmatched junction bases: 10. The CDR3 length is 15 residues. CDR3 residues: CSVDPRQGATYGYTF. CDR3 sequence (DNA): TGCAGCGTTGACCCAAGGCAGGGGGCGACCTATGGCTACACCTTC.

The CDR3 DNA sequence: TGCGCCAGCAGCCAAGATCCGCGAACGTCTGCAACTAATGAAAAACTGTTTTTT. Its protein product is CASSQDPRTSATNEKLFF. The chain couples TRBV4-3 to TRBJ1-4, with D uncertain. Deletions cut 0 bases from V and 0 bases from J, with 14 bases between. This CDR3 has 18 residues. The V gene's germline CDR1 is LGHNA and CDR2 YSLEER.

The chain is built from TRBV19 and TRBJ1-4; 9 positions match TRBD1. Per germline, CDR1 LNHDA and CDR2 SQIVND (reference sequence). Trimming took 7 bases from V and 10 from J; bases not matched to a gene: 10. The CDR3 contains 14 residues. The CDR3 DNA reads as TGTGCCAGTACCTACGGGACAGGGTTAGGAAAACTGTTTTTT. Its protein is CASTYGTGLGKLFF.

The genes are TRBV27 and TRBJ2-7, with 8 bases identical to TRBD1. Germline V lookup: CDR1 MNHEY, CDR2 SMNVEV (reference sequence). This CDR3 region has 14 residues. With 5 bases clipped from V and 7 bases from J, the junction kept 10 bases outside the gene matches. The DNA for the CDR3 is TGTGCCAGCAGTCCCCAGGGGGCCTCCGGGGAGCAGTACTTC. Encoded protein: CASSPQGASGEQYF.

This clone showed up just once. The V and J genes are TRBV2 and TRBJ1-2; 9 bases are shared with TRBD1. V was pared by 8 bases and J by 6 bases, with 10 bases of the junction left unmatched. This CDR3 region has 14 residues. The germline gives CDR1 SNHLY, CDR2 FYNNEI. CDR3 protein: CASVQQGALNGYTF. The CDR3 coding sequence is TGTGCCAGCGTTCAACAGGGGGCCTTGAATGGCTACACCTTC.

The CDR3 DNA follows: TGTGCCAGCAGCAAGACAGGAGCAGGAAACACCATATATTTT. Its protein is CASSKTGAGNTIYF. The chain combines TRBV7-2 with TRBJ1-3; weak D call: TRBD1 (6 bases). This CDR3 spans 14 amino acids. Germline V gene sequence: CDR1 SGHTA, CDR2 FQGNSA. Trimming left V 5 bases short and J 4 bases short, with 12 bases between.

This clone was detected only once. This chain joins TRBV7-9 and TRBJ2-1; maybe TRBD2 (5 bases). CDR1 SEHNR and CDR2 FQNEAQ come from the germline V gene (reference sequence). This CDR3 is built from 15 residues. With 2 bases removed from V and 0 bases from J, the gap between germline ends came to 8 bases. CDR3 amino acids: CASSLRGSSYNEQFF. The CDR3 DNA reads TGTGCCAGCAGCTTAAGAGGGAGCTCCTACAATGAGCAGTTCTTC.

This chain connects TRBV6-5 to TRBJ1-1; the D gene is possibly TRBD1 (6 bases). The germline CDR1 and CDR2 sequences are MNHEY and SVGAGI. The CDR3 sequence is 14 residues long. The V end was cut by 7 bases, the J end by 1 base, with 13 bases between. CDR3 nucleotide sequence: TGTGCCAGCATCAACAGGGCTCGGAACACTGAAGCTTTCTTT. Translating it yields CASINRARNTEAFF.

The rearrangement uses TRBV12-5 and TRBJ2-2; D is possibly TRBD1 (5 bases). Trimming cost V 1 base and J 4 bases, with 7 bases left between them. The CDR3 has 14 amino acids. The germline V gene has CDR1 LGHNT and CDR2 FRNRAP. DNA for the CDR3: TGTGCTAGTGGTTTGGAGGGGCCCACCGGGGAGCTGTTTTTT. This translates into CASGLEGPTGELFF. Based on the CDR3 plus reference TRBV12-5 and TRBJ2-2, the full variable domain is DARVTQTPRHKVTEMGQEVTMRCQPILGHNTVFWYRQTMMQGLELLAYFRNRAPLDDSGMPKDRFSAEMPDATLATLKIQPSEPRDSAVYFCASGLEGPTGELFFGEGSRLTVL.

The chain is built from TRBV30 and TRBJ2-7; D may be TRBD1 or TRBD2 (5 bases each). In germline, CDR1 is GTSNPN, CDR2 SVGIG (reference sequence). Trimming cost V 5 bases and J 4 bases, with 15 bases left between them. The CDR3 loop spans 13 amino acids. The CDR3 nucleotides read TGTGCCTGGGGAGGTGGGAAGGGGTACGAGCAGTACTTC. It yields the protein CAWGGGKGYEQYF.

The chain combines TRBV7-9 with TRBJ1-2; no definite D call. V was cut by 5 bases and J by 3 bases, with 10 bases left in between. Germline V gives CDR1 SEHNR, CDR2 FQNEAQ (reference sequence). The CDR3 extends over 13 amino acids. The chain's CDR3 is CASSGSRDYGYTF. The CDR3 DNA is TGTGCCAGCAGCGGTAGCAGAGACTATGGCTACACCTTC. Full variable domain (outside the CDR3, taken from reference TRBV7-9 and TRBJ1-2): DTGVSQNPRHKITKRGQNVTFRCDPISEHNRLYWYRQTLGQGPEFLTYFQNEAQLEKSRLLSDRFSAERPKGSFSTLEIQRTEQGDSAMYLCASSGSRDYGYTFGSGTRLTVV.

V and J are TRBV23-1 and TRBJ2-7; the D gene could be TRBD1 or TRBD2 (5 bases each). TRBV23-1 counts as an open reading frame of uncertain function. This CDR3 spans 15 amino acids. Trimming left V 0 bases short and J 7 bases short, with 16 bases between. The CDR3 here is CASSQSGIGTHEQYF. The CDR3 DNA reads as TGCGCCAGCAGTCAATCGGGAATAGGGACGCATGAGCAGTACTTC.